The rows below give T cell receptor beta chains drawn from one sample of a study of T cells in Graves' hyperthyroidism and ophthalmopathy. TCRdb re-called the multiplex PCR reads through MiXCR, storing one row per CDR3 protein. The sample includes 350,000 or so distinct CDR3 sequences, about a sixth of them seen just once. Sequences were obtained from blood. The origin of the receptors is a woman in her 40s with Graves' ophthalmopathy. Both conserved end residues are part of each CDR3. The order of the fields is D gene, J gene, clone size, V gene, CDR3 protein, CDR3 DNA. D genes are given only for firm matches. The size entry is marked missing in some rows and otherwise reads once, few, many or a size class.

D gene: TRBD2; J gene: TRBJ2-7; clone size: once; V gene: TRBV28; CDR3 protein: CASSLITGGEYEQYF; CDR3 DNA: TGTGCCAGCAGTTTAATTACGGGAGGGGAATACGAGCAGTACTTC
D gene: TRBD2; J gene: TRBJ2-5; clone size: -; V gene: TRBV6-1; CDR3 protein: CASRTSGRAEETQYF; CDR3 DNA: TGTGCCAGCCGGACTAGCGGGAGGGCCGAGGAGACCCAGTACTTC
D gene: -; J gene: TRBJ1-5; clone size: -; V gene: TRBV28; CDR3 protein: CASSSSGPSLRPQHF; CDR3 DNA: TGTGCCAGCAGTTCCTCGGGACCGAGTCTCCGTCCCCAGCATTTT
D gene: TRBD1; J gene: TRBJ2-2; clone size: many; V gene: TRBV11-2; CDR3 protein: CASRQWGQGGPGELFF; CDR3 DNA: TGTGCCAGCAGGCAGTGGGGACAGGGTGGTCCCGGGGAGCTGTTTTTT
D gene: -; J gene: TRBJ2-5; clone size: once; V gene: TRBV11-2; CDR3 protein: CASSSSSWETQYF; CDR3 DNA: -
D gene: TRBD2; J gene: TRBJ2-5; clone size: many; V gene: TRBV12-3/TRBV12-4; CDR3 protein: CASSKGGRSVETQYF; CDR3 DNA: TGTGCCAGCAGTAAAGGCGGGAGATCGGTAGAGACCCAGTACTTC
D gene: -; J gene: TRBJ2-6; clone size: many; V gene: TRBV20-1; CDR3 protein: CSARDWFDTGANVLTF; CDR3 DNA: TGCAGTGCTAGAGATTGGTTTGATACTGGGGCCAACGTCCTGACTTTC
D gene: TRBD1; J gene: TRBJ1-2; clone size: many; V gene: TRBV6-4; CDR3 protein: CASSQGTGGTGNYGYTF; CDR3 DNA: TGTGCCAGCAGCCAAGGGACAGGGGGCACGGGGAACTATGGCTACACCTTC
D gene: -; J gene: TRBJ2-7; clone size: many; V gene: TRBV25-1; CDR3 protein: CASSESLTSIEQYF; CDR3 DNA: TGTGCCAGCAGTGAATCCCTTACTAGCATCGAGCAGTACTTC
D gene: -; J gene: TRBJ2-7; clone size: many; V gene: TRBV2; CDR3 protein: CASRGSAGYSDEQYF; CDR3 DNA: TGTGCCAGCCGAGGCTCGGCGGGATACTCGGACGAGCAGTACTTC
D gene: TRBD2; J gene: TRBJ2-5; clone size: many; V gene: TRBV7-8; CDR3 protein: CASSLSGLAGEETQYF; CDR3 DNA: TGTGCCAGCAGCTTATCAGGACTAGCGGGAGAAGAGACCCAGTACTTC
D gene: TRBD1; J gene: TRBJ1-2; clone size: -; V gene: TRBV7-8; CDR3 protein: CASSLSGTGTLNYGYTF; CDR3 DNA: TGTGCCAGCAGCTTATCCGGGACAGGGACTCTTAACTATGGCTACACCTTC
D gene: TRBD1; J gene: TRBJ2-7; clone size: few; V gene: TRBV5-1; CDR3 protein: CASSFTDRVVDEQYF; CDR3 DNA: TGCGCCAGCAGCTTTACGGACAGGGTAGTGGACGAGCAGTACTTC
D gene: -; J gene: TRBJ2-5; clone size: few; V gene: TRBV7-2; CDR3 protein: CASSPRLGTQYF; CDR3 DNA: TGTGCCAGCTCCCCACGTCTCGGGACCCAGTACTTC
D gene: TRBD1; J gene: TRBJ1-5; clone size: many; V gene: TRBV4-3; CDR3 protein: CASSRGQSDQPQHF; CDR3 DNA: TGCGCCAGCAGCCGGGGACAGAGTGATCAGCCCCAGCATTTT
D gene: -; J gene: TRBJ2-7; clone size: many; V gene: TRBV27; CDR3 protein: CASSLLTPSLGTEYEQYF; CDR3 DNA: TGTGCCAGCAGTTTATTAACCCCTTCACTCGGGACGGAATACGAGCAGTACTTC
D gene: -; J gene: TRBJ1-1; clone size: -; V gene: TRBV4-1; CDR3 protein: CGSSQVPRTEAFF; CDR3 DNA: TGCGGCAGCAGCCAAGTCCCTCGAACTGAAGCTTTCTTT
D gene: TRBD2; J gene: TRBJ2-7; clone size: many; V gene: TRBV14; CDR3 protein: CASSLRLAANYEQYF; CDR3 DNA: TGTGCCAGCAGCTTACGACTAGCGGCCAACTACGAGCAGTACTTC
D gene: TRBD1; J gene: TRBJ1-2; clone size: many; V gene: TRBV11-3; CDR3 protein: CASTPYQGAYGYTF; CDR3 DNA: TGTGCCAGCACCCCCTATCAGGGGGCCTATGGCTACACCTTC
D gene: -; J gene: TRBJ1-2; clone size: many; V gene: TRBV7-2; CDR3 protein: CASSPYGYTF; CDR3 DNA: TGTGCCAGCAGCCCCTATGGCTACACCTTC
D gene: -; J gene: TRBJ2-7; clone size: -; V gene: TRBV14; CDR3 protein: CASSPPWGDSAYEQYF; CDR3 DNA: TGTGCCAGCAGCCCGCCCTGGGGGGACAGCGCCTACGAGCAGTACTTC
D gene: TRBD1; J gene: TRBJ2-2; clone size: many; V gene: TRBV6-4; CDR3 protein: CASSLDRGSVNTGELFF; CDR3 DNA: TGTGCCAGCAGCCTGGACAGGGGTTCTGTGAACACCGGGGAGCTGTTTTTT
D gene: -; J gene: TRBJ2-5; clone size: -; V gene: TRBV6-5; CDR3 protein: CASSLLNRDFETQYF; CDR3 DNA: TGTGCCAGCAGCTTACTCAATCGGGACTTTGAGACCCAGTACTTC
D gene: -; J gene: TRBJ2-2; clone size: many; V gene: TRBV11-2; CDR3 protein: CASSLDYGRKPITRDDTGELFF; CDR3 DNA: TGTGCCAGCAGCTTAGATTATGGCAGAAAACCTATTACCCGCGATGACACCGGGGAGCTGTTTTTT
D gene: -; J gene: TRBJ1-3; clone size: many; V gene: TRBV28; CDR3 protein: CASRQDLSGNTIYF; CDR3 DNA: TGTGCCAGCAGACAGGACCTCTCTGGAAACACCATATATTTT
D gene: TRBD1; J gene: TRBJ1-5; clone size: many; V gene: TRBV28; CDR3 protein: CASSFALGGDYQPQHF; CDR3 DNA: TGTGCCAGCAGTTTCGCTTTAGGGGGCGATTATCAGCCCCAGCATTTT
D gene: TRBD1; J gene: TRBJ1-5; clone size: many; V gene: TRBV20-1; CDR3 protein: CSARTGGNFNQPQHF; CDR3 DNA: TGCAGTGCTAGAACAGGGGGCAACTTCAATCAGCCCCAGCATTTT
D gene: TRBD1; J gene: TRBJ1-5; clone size: many; V gene: TRBV5-5; CDR3 protein: CASSLAGTGNQPQHF; CDR3 DNA: TGTGCCAGCAGCTTGGCCGGGACAGGGAATCAGCCCCAGCATTTT
D gene: -; J gene: TRBJ2-7; clone size: many; V gene: TRBV7-8; CDR3 protein: CASSSQGSSYEQYF; CDR3 DNA: TGTGCCAGCAGCTCTCAGGGCAGCTCCTACGAGCAGTACTTC
D gene: -; J gene: TRBJ2-7; clone size: -; V gene: TRBV6-1; CDR3 protein: CATEDYAYEQYF; CDR3 DNA: TGTGCCACTGAGGACTACGCCTACGAGCAGTACTTC
D gene: -; J gene: TRBJ1-2; clone size: many; V gene: TRBV7-8; CDR3 protein: CASSLDTGINYGYTF; CDR3 DNA: TGTGCCAGCAGCTTAGATACGGGAATTAACTATGGCTACACCTTC
D gene: -; J gene: TRBJ2-7; clone size: many; V gene: TRBV28; CDR3 protein: CASSLGVEVLAYEQYF; CDR3 DNA: TGTGCCAGCAGTTTAGGAGTTGAGGTTCTTGCCTACGAGCAGTACTTC
D gene: -; J gene: TRBJ2-7; clone size: -; V gene: TRBV6-2/TRBV6-3; CDR3 protein: CASSYSRVSPSYEQSF; CDR3 DNA: TGTGCCAGCAGTTACTCGCGGGTCAGTCCTTCCTACGAGCAGTCCTTC
D gene: -; J gene: TRBJ1-5; clone size: -; V gene: TRBV12-3/TRBV12-4; CDR3 protein: CASSRQSQPQHF; CDR3 DNA: TGTGCCAGCAGTCGGCAATCACAGCCCCAGCATTTT
D gene: TRBD1; J gene: TRBJ2-2; clone size: many; V gene: TRBV7-3; CDR3 protein: CASTAGTGNTGELFF; CDR3 DNA: TGTGCCAGTACCGCCGGGACAGGGAACACCGGGGAGCTGTTTTTT
D gene: -; J gene: TRBJ2-5; clone size: many; V gene: TRBV5-1; CDR3 protein: CASSLEGGQETQYF; CDR3 DNA: TGTGCCAGCAGCTTAGAGGGGGGACAAGAGACCCAGTACTTC
D gene: TRBD2; J gene: TRBJ2-7; clone size: many; V gene: TRBV7-2; CDR3 protein: CASSPAGTSGGSYEQYF; CDR3 DNA: TGTGCCAGCAGCCCGGCCGGGACTAGCGGGGGATCCTACGAGCAGTACTTC
D gene: TRBD1; J gene: TRBJ1-1; clone size: many; V gene: TRBV18; CDR3 protein: CASSPRTGGMDTEAFF; CDR3 DNA: TGTGCCAGCTCACCACGGACAGGGGGCATGGACACTGAAGCTTTCTTT
D gene: TRBD2; J gene: TRBJ2-5; clone size: many; V gene: TRBV7-2; CDR3 protein: CASSLVASGSETQYF; CDR3 DNA: TGTGCCAGCAGCTTAGTTGCTAGCGGGAGTGAGACCCAGTACTTC
D gene: TRBD1; J gene: TRBJ2-7; clone size: many; V gene: TRBV14; CDR3 protein: CASSQTTGLYPTHF; CDR3 DNA: TGTGCCAGCAGCCAGACGACAGGGTTGTACCCCACCCACTTC
D gene: -; J gene: TRBJ1-5; clone size: many; V gene: TRBV27; CDR3 protein: CASSPSFNQPQHF; CDR3 DNA: TGTGCCAGCAGTCCCTCTTTCAATCAGCCCCAGCATTTT